This T cell receptor beta chain was captured in a study of CXCR3-negative and CXCR3-positive naive CD8 T cells. Study-wide points: A higher hydrophobicity marked the TRB CDR3s of CXCR3-positive naive cells versus CXCR3-negative naive cells. Diversity was high in both naive subsets and much lower in memory cells.

The germline V gene has CDR1 MNHEY and CDR2 SVGEGT. There are 13 residues in the CDR3. In preparing the TRB cDNA libraries, 5' RACE with UMI labels was used. Using the 5' RACE reads, TCRdb records one entry per CDR3 protein without DNA. Its clone listing holds 130,000 to 150,000 distinct CDR3 sequences. Notes on this clonotype: Its antigen is not known.

Sequenced sample: naive CXCR3+ CD8+ T cells from blood. Subset described: CD45RO-CCR7+CD27+CD95- naive CD8+ T cells expressing CXCR3 (TNR3+). The clonotype originates from a human donor in good health. Some clones in this sample may be carry-over from other donors' samples. This chain uses TRBV6-2 or TRBV6-3 with TRBJ2-4. The CDR3 sequence: CASRPIAKNIQYF.